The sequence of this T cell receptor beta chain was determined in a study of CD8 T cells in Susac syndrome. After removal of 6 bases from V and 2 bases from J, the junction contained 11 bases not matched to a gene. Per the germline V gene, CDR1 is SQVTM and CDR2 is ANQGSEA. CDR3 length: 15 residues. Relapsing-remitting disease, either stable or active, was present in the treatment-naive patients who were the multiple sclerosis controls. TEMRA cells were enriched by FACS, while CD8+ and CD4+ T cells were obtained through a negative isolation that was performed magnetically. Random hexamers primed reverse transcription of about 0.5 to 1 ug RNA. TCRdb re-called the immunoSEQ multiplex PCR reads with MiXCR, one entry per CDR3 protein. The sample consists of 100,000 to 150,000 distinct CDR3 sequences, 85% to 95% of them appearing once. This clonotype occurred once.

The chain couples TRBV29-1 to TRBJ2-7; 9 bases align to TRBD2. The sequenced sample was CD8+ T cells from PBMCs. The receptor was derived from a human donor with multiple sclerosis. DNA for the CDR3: TGCAGCGTCCCCGTTGGCGCGGGGGGGACCTACGAGCAGTACTTC. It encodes CSVPVGAGGTYEQYF.